Following are 25 T cell receptor beta chains from one sample sequenced in a study of shared T cell receptors in the human thymus. Assay: immunoSEQ multiplex PCR; the TCRdb copy retains only in-frame clones and omits some. The sample yields over 450,000 clones, around 78% seen once. These data were likewise used in another study, on human thymus T cells.

The sample was thymocytes. These receptor sequences come from a boy younger than two with a congenital heart defect.

The chain joins TRBV6-1 to TRBJ2-5; tentatively, D is TRBD2 (5 bases). Germline V gene sequence: CDR1 MNHNS, CDR2 SASEGT. V was cut by 0 bases and J by 2 bases, with 13 bases left in between. CDR3 length: 16 residues. CDR3 coding DNA: TGTGCCAGCAGTGAAGCGCTGACTACCAGACAAGAGACCCAGTACTTC. It encodes CASSEALTTRQETQYF.

This clone came up a few times. The chain carries TRBV28 and TRBJ2-7; 8 bases line up with TRBD1. The junction had 13 bases not matched to a gene; V was cut back by 5 bases and J by 7 bases. Germline V gene data show CDR1 as MDHEN and CDR2 as SYDVKM. The CDR3 has 15 amino acids. CDR3 nucleotide sequence: TGTGCCAGCAGTAAAGGGACAGGACCTTCTCGGGAGCAGTACTTC. It is translated as CASSKGTGPSREQYF.

The J gene is TRBJ2-2, the V gene TRBV19; maybe TRBD1 (5 bases). Trimming removed 3 bases at V and 4 bases at J, with 9 bases between. The CDR3 has 14 residues. Germline CDR1 and CDR2: LNHDA and SQIVND (reference sequence). The CDR3: CASSMGQTTGELFF. The CDR3 DNA is TGTGCCAGTAGTATGGGGCAGACCACCGGGGAGCTGTTTTTT.

The chain is built from TRBV15 and TRBJ1-1; the D gene is possibly TRBD1 (5 bases). The CDR3 is made up of 14 amino acids. Trimming left V 1 base short and J 5 bases short, with 11 bases between. CDR1 LNHNV and CDR2 YYDKDF come from the germline V gene (reference sequence). CDR3 in amino acids: CATSRGDQGTEAFF. CDR3 nucleotides: TGTGCCACCAGCAGAGGAGATCAGGGAACTGAAGCTTTCTTT.

Only a few counts were recorded for this clone. This chain connects TRBV29-1 to TRBJ2-1; 10 bases are a match to TRBD2. The CDR3 spans 13 residues. From germline, CDR1 is SQVTM and CDR2 ANQGSEA. The V and J ends lost 7 bases and 9 bases, in that order; junction bases with no gene match: 9. The CDR3 spells CSGGSGRASEQFF. The CDR3 DNA is TGCAGCGGGGGAAGCGGGAGGGCCAGTGAGCAGTTCTTC.

This clone was counted a few times. The chain recombines TRBV18 with TRBJ2-6, with D tentatively TRBD2 (5 bases). The germline V gene has CDR1 KGHSH and CDR2 LQKENI. The CDR3 is 17 residues long. With 8 bases removed from V and 0 bases from J, the gap between germline ends came to 17 bases. CDR3 DNA sequence: TGTGCCAGCCCCCTTACTAGTCACGGCTCTGGGGCCAACGTCCTGACTTTC. Protein: CASPLTSHGSGANVLTF. The variable domain in full, with the rest retrieved from reference TRBV18 and TRBJ2-6, is NAGVMQNPRHLVRRRGQEARLRCSPMKGHSHVYWYRQLPEEGLKFMVYLQKENIIDESGMPKERFSAEFPKEGPSILRIQQVVRGDSAAYFCASPLTSHGSGANVLTFGAGSRLTVL.

Worth noting for this clone: Distinct nucleotide sequences in the sample also encode this CDR3. The chain recombines TRBV20-1 with TRBJ1-2, with a possible D match to TRBD1 (6 bases). The V gene's germline CDR1 is DFQATT and CDR2 SNEGSKA (reference sequence). V was clipped by 3 bases and J by 5 bases, with 7 bases between them. The CDR3 sequence is 11 residues long. This chain's CDR3 is CSARDSYGYTF. The CDR3 DNA reads TGCAGTGCTAGGGACAGTTATGGCTACACCTTC.

The chain carries TRBV9 and TRBJ2-1; TRBD2 aligns across 11 bases. The CDR3 runs to 16 residues. The V segment lost 0 bases and the J segment 6 bases; nucleotides outside the gene matches: 5. CDR1 and CDR2 from the germline V gene are SGDLS and YYNGEE. This chain's CDR3 is CASSVEGTSGLNEQFF. CDR3 in DNA: TGTGCCAGCAGCGTAGAGGGGACTAGCGGCCTCAATGAGCAGTTCTTC.

The chain joins TRBV29-1 to TRBJ2-1; 7 positions agree with TRBD2. The V segment lost 8 bases and the J segment 2 bases; nucleotides outside the gene matches: 9. Germline V gene sequence: CDR1 SQVTM, CDR2 ANQGSEA. The CDR3 covers 14 residues. The DNA of the CDR3 is TGCAGCCTGGGCCCTAGCGGAGCCTACAATGAGCAGTTCTTC. Its protein is CSLGPSGAYNEQFF.

This clone was detected only once. The rearrangement uses TRBV10-3 and TRBJ2-7; TRBD2 aligns across 7 bases. V shed 0 bases and J 5 bases; nucleotides not matched to a gene: 1. Germline assignment: CDR1 ENHRY and CDR2 SYGVKD. The CDR3 is 13 amino acids. Written as DNA, the CDR3 is TGTGCCATCAGTGAGTCGGGGGGGAACGAGCAGTACTTC. Its protein is CAISESGGNEQYF.

This chain links TRBV10-2 with TRBJ1-2; 7 bases are a match to TRBD1. The V and J ends lost 6 bases and 8 bases, in that order; junction bases with no gene match: 9. The CDR3 contains 13 residues. Germline CDR1 reads WSHSY; CDR2 reads SAAADI. The CDR3 DNA reads TGCGCCAGCAGCTGGGACAGCGAGGAGGGCTACACCTTC. It encodes CASSWDSEEGYTF.

The chain is built from TRBV15 and TRBJ2-5; TRBD2 agrees at 9 bases. The CDR3 contains 18 residues. With V trimmed by 0 bases and J by 8 bases, 16 bases remained unmatched. The germline V gene encodes CDR1 LNHNV and CDR2 YYDKDF (reference sequence). The DNA of the CDR3 is TGTGCCACCAGCAGAGAGTGGCACGGGAGGCGGGAGGGGGGAACCCAGTACTTC. It encodes CATSREWHGRREGGTQYF.

The CDR3 DNA sequence: TGTGCCAGTACAGATTCCATGAACACTGAAGCTTTCTTT. It codes for CASTDSMNTEAFF. The gene calls are TRBV5-6 and TRBJ1-1; no clear D gene. The V end lost 8 bases, the J end lost 0 bases, and 11 bases lay between the germline ends. The CDR3 loop spans 13 amino acids. The germline gives CDR1 SGHDT, CDR2 YYEEEE.

This chain links TRBV30 with TRBJ1-2, with D possibly TRBD1 on 6 matching bases. Germline values: CDR1 GTSNPN, CDR2 SVGIG (reference sequence). With 3 bases removed from V and 8 bases from J, the gap between germline ends came to 16 bases. This CDR3 has 13 amino acids. Here the CDR3 reads CAWSSQPGEGYTF. CDR3 DNA: TGTGCCTGGAGCAGTCAACCAGGGGAAGGCTACACCTTC.

The table lists this clone with a few counts. V gene TRBV20-1 combines with J gene TRBJ2-1; 14 bases are a match to TRBD2. This CDR3 spans 11 amino acids. The germline CDR1 and CDR2 sequences are DFQATT and SNEGSKA (reference sequence). The V gene end was trimmed by 6 bases and the J gene end by 15 bases; junction bases not matched to a gene: 4. This CDR3 is CSARTSGRLFF. As DNA, the CDR3 is TGCAGTGCGAGGACTAGCGGGAGGTTGTTCTTC.

A word on this clone: The junction departs from germline at one end; a sequencing error may be responsible. The V and J genes are TRBV6-5 and TRBJ1-2; 9 nucleotides agree with TRBD1. Germline assignment: CDR1 MNHEY and CDR2 SVGAGI. The CDR3 extends over 12 amino acids. This CDR3 is CASSRTGDGYPF. The CDR3 region has the DNA TGTGCCAGCAGTCGGACAGGGGATGGCTACCCCTTC.

Regarding this clone: One junction end disagrees with the germline gene, perhaps due to a read error. The chain has TRBV10-1 and TRBJ2-5; D is ambiguous. This CDR3 comprises 12 residues. Per germline, CDR1 WNHNN and CDR2 SYGVQD (reference sequence). Written as DNA, the CDR3 is TGCGCCAGCCCTGGTGTGTTCGAGACTCAGTACTTC. Its protein is CASPGVFETQYF.

This clone is a singleton in its sample. The gene calls are TRBV27 and TRBJ2-2; 10 nucleotides match TRBD2. V trimming: 2 bases; J trimming: 7 bases; junction bases outside the gene matches: 7. This CDR3 contains 16 residues. The germline CDR1 and CDR2 sequences are MNHEY and SMNVEV (reference sequence). The CDR3 DNA sequence: TGTGCCAGCAGTTTAGGGGCTAGCGGGAGATGCGGGGAGCTGTTTTTT. It codes for CASSLGASGRCGELFF.

V gene TRBV6-1 combines with J gene TRBJ1-5, with D perhaps TRBD1 (5 bases). This CDR3 spans 13 amino acids. V was trimmed by 8 bases and J by 3 bases, leaving 11 bases between them. The V gene's germline CDR1 is MNHNS and CDR2 SASEGT. The CDR3 here is CASARGPNQPQHF. The DNA for the CDR3 is TGTGCCAGCGCGCGGGGACCCAATCAGCCCCAGCATTTT.

The V call is TRBV4-2, the J call TRBJ1-1; 10 nucleotides line up with TRBD1. Germline CDR1 is LGHNA and CDR2 is YNFKEQ. J lost 11 bases, V lost 3 bases, and 6 bases had no gene match. CDR3 length: 13 amino acids. In DNA, the CDR3 is TGTGCCAGCAGCCAGGGGGACAGGGGCCGGGCTTTCTTT. It encodes CASSQGDRGRAFF.

The CDR3 DNA reads TGTGCCAGCAGCGTAGAGGTCGTAACTAGCGGGGAAGATACGCAGTATTTT. This codes for CASSVEVVTSGEDTQYF. The chain uses TRBV9 and TRBJ2-3; 10 bases fit TRBD2. Trimming at V came to 0 bases and at J to 5 bases, leaving 9 bases not matched to a gene. The germline V gene encodes CDR1 SGDLS and CDR2 YYNGEE. The CDR3 loop spans 17 amino acids.

V gene TRBV19 combines with J gene TRBJ2-3; maybe TRBD2 (5 bases). V shed 5 bases and J shed 0 bases, with 18 bases lying between them. Germline CDR1 LNHDA, CDR2 SQIVND (reference sequence). This CDR3 comprises 17 residues. In DNA form, the CDR3 reads TGTGCCAGTAGTCCCACCCGACTCGACTATAGCACAGATACGCAGTATTTT. It is translated as CASSPTRLDYSTDTQYF.

The rearrangement links TRBV5-1 to TRBJ2-1; the D gene is possibly TRBD2 (6 bases). V lost 4 bases to trimming and J lost 9 bases, with 17 bases between them. The CDR3 loop spans 14 amino acids. CDR1 SGHRS and CDR2 YFSETQ come from the germline V gene. DNA of the CDR3: TGCGCCAGCAGCCGGGGAGATAGCGGCCTTGAGCAGTTCTTC. Translation gives CASSRGDSGLEQFF.

The chain recombines TRBV29-1 with TRBJ2-1; 11 bases fit TRBD2. J gave up 8 bases and V 6 bases, and 24 bases lay outside the gene matches. This CDR3 spans 19 amino acids. Germline V gene lookup returns CDR1 SQVTM and CDR2 ANQGSEA. In nucleotides, the CDR3 is TGCAGCGTCCAAGCCCTAGCGGGAGGTGTGCGGAAGGGTCGCGATGAGCAGTTCTTC. It translates to CSVQALAGGVRKGRDEQFF.

The DNA for the CDR3 is TGCGCCAGCAGTGAAAGGGGCGGGGGCCACGCGAACACCGGGGAGCTGTTTTTT. Translated: CASSERGGGHANTGELFF. This chain joins TRBV10-2 and TRBJ2-2; maybe TRBD2 (7 bases). CDR1 WSHSY and CDR2 SAAADI come from the germline V gene. The CDR3 is made up of 18 amino acids. V was trimmed by 3 bases and J by 0 bases, leaving 17 bases between them.